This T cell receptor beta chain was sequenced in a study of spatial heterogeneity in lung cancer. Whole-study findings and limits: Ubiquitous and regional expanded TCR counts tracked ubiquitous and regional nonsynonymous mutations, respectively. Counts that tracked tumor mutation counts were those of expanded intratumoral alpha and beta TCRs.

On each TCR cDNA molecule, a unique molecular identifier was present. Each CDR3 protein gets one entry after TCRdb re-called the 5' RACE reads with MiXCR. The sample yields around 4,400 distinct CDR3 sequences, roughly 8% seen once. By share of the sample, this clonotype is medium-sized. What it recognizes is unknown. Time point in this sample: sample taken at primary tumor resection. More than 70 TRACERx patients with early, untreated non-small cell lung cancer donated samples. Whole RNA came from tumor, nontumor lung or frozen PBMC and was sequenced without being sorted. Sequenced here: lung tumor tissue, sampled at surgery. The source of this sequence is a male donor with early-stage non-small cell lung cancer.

CDR3 residues: CASSAYGQNYEQYF. Here the CDR3 DNA reads TGTGCCAGCAGTGCCTATGGACAGAACTACGAGCAGTACTTC. The chain employs TRBV2 and TRBJ2-7; possibly TRBD1 for D (6 bases). In germline, CDR1 is SNHLY, CDR2 FYNNEI. The CDR3 runs 14 residues. Trimming removed 4 bases at V and 3 bases at J, with 13 bases between.